The 4 T cell receptor beta chains presented below share a single source sample, sequenced in a study of blood T cell repertoires in COVID-19. Data came from immunoSEQ multiplex PCR; TCRdb stores just in-frame clones and leaves some out. The sample lists 85,000 to 130,000 clones, 86% occurring once. The sample taken for sequencing was PBMCs or T cells enriched from blood (not recorded which). Receptor source: a woman between 50 and 59 years old who had recovered from COVID-19.

This chain links TRBV28 with TRBJ2-1, with D uncertain. Germline V lookup: CDR1 MDHEN, CDR2 SYDVKM. The CDR3 contains 12 residues. The ends were cut back, 8 bases at V and 5 bases at J, with 10 bases in the middle. CDR3 coding DNA: TGTGCCAGCGGCCCGATCCACAATGAGCAGTTCTTC. It is translated as CASGPIHNEQFF.

The rearrangement links TRBV10-3 to TRBJ2-1, with a possible D match to TRBD1 (5 bases). This CDR3 has 17 residues. Germline CDR1 reads ENHRY; CDR2 reads SYGVKD. The V end lost 2 bases, the J end lost 5 bases, and 19 bases lay between the germline ends. CDR3 in amino acids: CAISEKGAPYFNNEQFF. CDR3 DNA: TGTGCCATCAGTGAGAAAGGGGCCCCGTATTTTAACAATGAGCAGTTCTTC.

J is TRBJ1-2 and V is TRBV5-1; 8 nucleotides agree with TRBD1. The V gene's germline CDR1 is SGHRS and CDR2 YFSETQ. The CDR3 has 16 residues. Trimming at V came to 3 bases and at J to 0 bases, leaving 7 bases not matched to a gene. The CDR3, as DNA: TGCGCCAGCAGCTACAGACAGGGGAGCGCTAACTATGGCTACACCTTC. It specifies CASSYRQGSANYGYTF.

Only one count was recorded for this clone. The chain combines TRBV4-1 with TRBJ2-7, with TRBD2 matching over 10 bases. The V segment lost 1 base and the J segment 4 bases; nucleotides outside the gene matches: 10. This CDR3 is 17 amino acids long. The V gene's germline CDR1 is MGHRA and CDR2 YSYEKL. The CDR3 sequence: CASSQVSPSGRVYEQYF. The CDR3 region has the DNA TGCGCCAGCAGCCAAGTGTCTCCTAGCGGGAGAGTTTACGAGCAGTACTTC.